One and the same sample provided the 2 T cell receptor beta chains below, sequenced in a study of shared T cell receptors in the human thymus. Sequenced by immunoSEQ multiplex PCR; TCRdb stores in-frame clones only, minus some. The sample records 640,000 or so clones, roughly 86% being singletons. In addition, the sample was reused for a study of human thymus T cells.

The material sequenced was thymocytes. These receptors came from a boy in the first two years of life with a congenital heart defect.

The V and J genes are TRBV30 and TRBJ2-1; 9 nucleotides line up with TRBD2. CDR1 GTSNPN and CDR2 SVGIG come from the germline V gene (reference sequence). The CDR3 length is 16 residues. With 3 bases clipped from V and 5 bases from J, the junction kept 11 bases outside the gene matches. CDR3 protein: CAWRPPPAGGHNEQFF. The CDR3 DNA reads as TGTGCCTGGAGACCCCCCCCAGCGGGGGGTCACAATGAGCAGTTCTTC.

The chain has TRBV25-1 and TRBJ1-4; TRBD1 aligns across 7 bases. Germline CDR1 and CDR2: MGHDK and SYGVNS. CDR3 length: 16 amino acids. V was clipped by 2 bases and J by 5 bases; unmatched bases: 8. CDR3 sequence reads: CASSERVGQMNEKLFF. CDR3 DNA: TGTGCCAGCAGTGAAAGGGTGGGACAGATGAATGAAAAACTGTTTTTT.